This is a list of T cell receptor beta chains from one sample in a study of blood T cell repertoires in COVID-19. Method: immunoSEQ multiplex PCR; TCRdb's copy keeps in-frame clones and lacks some. The sample carries fewer than 10,000 clones, 86% recorded once. The sample was peripheral blood. All receptors come from a man between 60 and 75 years old with acute or convalescent COVID-19. Each CDR3 is given with its conserved first and last residue. The D gene is left open where the match is weak. For some rows the clone size is stated as once, few or many, or as a class when expanded; others skip it.

j_gene: TRBJ2-3
d_gene: TRBD1
v_gene: TRBV15
abundance: NA
CDR3aa: CATSRDGKGAVF
CDR3nt: TGTGCCACCAGCAGAGATGGGAAGGGGGCGGTTTTT

j_gene: TRBJ2-1
d_gene: TRBD1
v_gene: TRBV7-2
abundance: NA
CDR3aa: CASSPRQGAADEQFF
CDR3nt: TGTGCCAGCAGCCCCAGACAGGGGGCGGCGGATGAGCAGTTCTTC

j_gene: TRBJ2-1
d_gene: NA
v_gene: TRBV28
abundance: NA
CDR3aa: CASSFLIRGINEQFF
CDR3nt: TGTGCCAGCAGTTTCCTAATCCGGGGGATCAATGAGCAGTTCTTC

j_gene: TRBJ2-1
d_gene: TRBD2
v_gene: TRBV7-9
abundance: NA
CDR3aa: CASSLRLAGTNEQFF
CDR3nt: TGTGCCAGCAGCTTGCGCCTAGCGGGGACCAATGAGCAGTTCTTC

j_gene: TRBJ2-7
d_gene: TRBD1
v_gene: TRBV4-1
abundance: once
CDR3aa: CASSPQRQGYYEQYF
CDR3nt: TGCGCCAGCAGCCCCCAGCGACAGGGTTACTACGAGCAGTACTTC

j_gene: TRBJ1-1
d_gene: NA
v_gene: TRBV6-5
abundance: few
CDR3aa: CASSYSMTGEAFF
CDR3nt: TGTGCCAGCAGTTACTCTATGACGGGGGAGGCTTTCTTT

j_gene: TRBJ2-2
d_gene: NA
v_gene: TRBV6-5
abundance: NA
CDR3aa: CASSYWPGELFF
CDR3nt: TGTGCCAGCAGTTACTGGCCCGGGGAGCTGTTTTTT

j_gene: TRBJ1-5
d_gene: NA
v_gene: TRBV30
abundance: once
CDR3aa: CAWIRSSTHQPQHF
CDR3nt: TGTGCCTGGATTCGGTCATCAACTCATCAGCCCCAGCATTTT

j_gene: TRBJ1-5
d_gene: NA
v_gene: TRBV30
abundance: NA
CDR3aa: CAWSLETTRQPQHF
CDR3nt: TGTGCCTGGAGCCTTGAAACCACCAGGCAGCCCCAGCATTTT

j_gene: TRBJ1-2
d_gene: NA
v_gene: TRBV5-1
abundance: NA
CDR3aa: CASSLSAGARGYTF
CDR3nt: TGCGCCAGCAGCTTGTCTGCGGGGGCGCGGGGCTACACCTTC

j_gene: TRBJ1-2
d_gene: TRBD1
v_gene: TRBV7-9
abundance: NA
CDR3aa: CASSPGQGNYGYTF
CDR3nt: TGTGCCAGCAGCCCGGGACAGGGAAACTATGGCTACACCTTC